This passage covers 17 T cell receptor beta chains from one sample sequenced in a study of T cell responses to AZD1222 COVID-19 vaccine. Clones were read by immunoSEQ multiplex PCR, and TCRdb kept only the in-frame ones, dropping some. The table has around 130,000 clones, about 89% seen once. This specimen was peripheral blood, taken 28 days after the second AZD1222 dose. The receptor source for this set is an adult who received the AZD1222 COVID-19 vaccine.

The V call is TRBV19, the J call TRBJ2-3, with 10 bases that match TRBD2. The J segment lost 4 bases and the V segment lost 1 base, leaving 5 bases of the junction unmatched. Germline V gene lookup returns CDR1 LNHDA and CDR2 SQIVND (reference sequence). The CDR3 contains 16 residues. CDR3 sequence (DNA): TGTGCCAGTAGTATAGTTCTAGCGGGAGTGGCAGATACGCAGTATTTT. Its translation: CASSIVLAGVADTQYF.

Written as DNA, the CDR3 is TGTGCCAGCAGTTACACTGGGGAGACTGAAGCTTTCTTT. It yields the protein CASSYTGETEAFF. The rearrangement joins TRBV6-5 to TRBJ1-1; no clear D gene. Germline CDR1 MNHEY, CDR2 SVGAGI. This CDR3 is built from 13 residues. The V gene lost 2 bases and the J gene lost 5 bases, with 9 bases spanning the gap.

The chain carries TRBV3-1 (or the pseudogene TRBV3-2) and TRBJ2-1; tentatively, D is TRBD1 or TRBD2 (5 bases each). Between the trimmed V and J ends, which lost 3 bases and 3 bases, there was a span of 12 bases. The CDR3 is 15 residues long. Germline lookup yields CDR1 LGHDT and CDR2 YNNKEL (reference sequence). The CDR3 spells CASSHGTRHYNEQFF. The CDR3 DNA sequence: TGTGCCAGCAGCCACGGGACGAGACACTACAATGAGCAGTTCTTC.

The chain carries TRBV5-8 and TRBJ1-4; the match to TRBD1 covers 7 bases. Germline V gives CDR1 SGHTS, CDR2 YDEGEE. Trimming cost V 1 base and J 2 bases; bases outside gene matches: 2. CDR3 length: 15 amino acids. The CDR3 nucleotides read TGTGCCAGCAGCTTGCAGGGACAGACTAATGAAAAACTGTTTTTT. Protein: CASSLQGQTNEKLFF.

The CDR3 sequence is CASSQVWGTSGSTDTQYF. The DNA of the CDR3 is TGTGCCAGCAGCCAAGTTTGGGGGACTAGCGGGAGTACAGATACGCAGTATTTT. This chain links TRBV3-1 (or the pseudogene TRBV3-2) with TRBJ2-3; 14 bases are a match to TRBD2. Germline V gives CDR1 LGHDT, CDR2 YNNKEL (reference sequence). The J segment lost 3 bases and the V segment lost 1 base, leaving 6 bases of the junction unmatched. The CDR3 sequence is 18 residues long.

CDR3 bases: TGTGCCAGCAGCGGGAGTATTGGGTCGGATTCACCCCTCCACTTT. As protein: CASSGSIGSDSPLHF. The rearrangement uses TRBV14 and TRBJ1-6; D is unresolved. This CDR3 comprises 15 residues. The germline gives CDR1 SGHDN, CDR2 FVKESK. V shed 5 bases and J shed 8 bases, with 16 bases lying between them.

The rearrangement uses TRBV3-1 (or the pseudogene TRBV3-2) and TRBJ1-1; TRBD1 might be the D (6 bases). Germline V gene lookup returns CDR1 LGHDT and CDR2 YNNKEL (reference sequence). The V gene lost 2 bases and the J gene lost 0 bases, with 7 bases spanning the gap. This CDR3 region has 14 residues. The DNA for the CDR3 is TGTGCCAGCAGCCAAAGGGGGTTGAACACTGAAGCTTTCTTT. As protein: CASSQRGLNTEAFF.

This rearrangement joins TRBV7-2 to TRBJ1-1; TRBD1 agrees at 8 bases. The CDR3 is 15 residues long. Germline loops: CDR1 SGHTA, CDR2 FQGNSA. Trimming at V came to 0 bases and at J to 1 base, leaving 1 base not matched to a gene. The CDR3 DNA sequence: TGTGCCAGCAGCTTAGCGGGACAGGCGAACACTGAAGCTTTCTTT. It is translated as CASSLAGQANTEAFF.

The CDR3 DNA reads TGCGCCAGCAGCGTAGGGACAGCTTCTGGAAACACCATATATTTT. Protein product: CASSVGTASGNTIYF. The chain combines TRBV5-1 with TRBJ1-3; 7 bases agree with TRBD1. J was trimmed by 1 base and V by 4 bases; bases with no gene match: 5. Germline CDR1 reads SGHRS; CDR2 reads YFSETQ. The CDR3 is 15 residues long.

The chain is built from TRBV9 and TRBJ2-3; TRBD1 might be the D (6 bases). Germline V lookup: CDR1 SGDLS, CDR2 YYNGEE. The V gene lost 5 bases and the J gene lost 4 bases, with 14 bases spanning the gap. The CDR3 extends over 14 amino acids. The CDR3 here is CASRVISGADTQYF. CDR3 bases: TGTGCCAGCAGAGTCATTTCAGGGGCAGATACGCAGTATTTT.

V gene TRBV10-3 combines with J gene TRBJ2-1; tentatively, D is TRBD2 (6 bases). The CDR3 is 14 amino acids. Per the germline V gene, CDR1 is ENHRY and CDR2 is SYGVKD. V shed 1 base and J shed 8 bases, with 12 bases lying between them. This chain's CDR3 is CAISELIAEHEQFF. CDR3 DNA sequence: TGTGCCATCAGTGAGTTGATAGCGGAACATGAGCAGTTCTTC.

This chain connects TRBV19 to TRBJ2-1; TRBD2 matches at 10 bases. V lost 5 bases to trimming and J lost 9 bases; unmatched junction nucleotides: 10. Germline-derived CDR1 and CDR2 are LNHDA and SQIVND (reference sequence). The CDR3 spans 15 residues. The CDR3, as DNA: TGTGCCAGTAGTTCACTAGCGGGGTTGTCGGCTGAGCAGTTCTTC. This translates into CASSSLAGLSAEQFF.

The chain carries TRBV5-1 and TRBJ1-1; no clear D gene. The CDR3 spans 13 residues. V lost 4 bases and J 5 bases, leaving 12 bases between the germline ends. Germline V gives CDR1 SGHRS, CDR2 YFSETQ. CDR3 amino acids: CASSRSMETEAFF. The CDR3 region has the DNA TGCGCCAGCAGCCGATCTATGGAAACTGAAGCTTTCTTT.

The V gene is TRBV11-2, the J gene TRBJ2-2; D gene uncertain. CDR3 size: 15 residues. V dropped 1 base and J dropped 4 bases, with 10 bases sitting between them. Germline-derived CDR1 and CDR2 are SGHAT and FQNNGV. CDR3 loop: CASSLVLGSTGELFF. The CDR3, as DNA: TGTGCCAGCAGCTTAGTTCTAGGTAGCACCGGGGAGCTGTTTTTT.

The chain is built from TRBV6-1 and TRBJ1-4, with 7 bases matching TRBD1. Germline CDR1 and CDR2: MNHNS and SASEGT. This CDR3 is 19 amino acids long. Unmatched junction bases numbered 12, after V lost 2 bases and J lost 0 bases. CDR3 residues: CASSEWDSMDSATNEKLFF. The CDR3 region has the DNA TGTGCCAGCAGTGAATGGGACAGCATGGACTCTGCAACTAATGAAAAACTGTTTTTT.

The chain has TRBV7-6 and TRBJ2-5, with TRBD2 matching 12 bases. This CDR3 contains 18 residues. The germline V gene encodes CDR1 SGHVS and CDR2 FNYEAQ. V shed 4 bases and J 4 bases; nucleotides not matched to a gene: 13. CDR3 amino acids: CASSSGLAGIRAGETQYF. The CDR3 bases are TGTGCCAGCAGCTCCGGACTAGCGGGGATTAGGGCGGGAGAGACCCAGTACTTC.

This clone was recorded once. At the DNA level, this CDR3 is encoded by other sequences in the same sample as well. The chain uses TRBV6-5 and TRBJ2-3; D is ambiguous. V was clipped by 5 bases and J by 4 bases, with 7 bases between them. The CDR3 spans 12 residues. Germline V gene data show CDR1 as MNHEY and CDR2 as SVGAGI. The CDR3 loop reads CASSPNSDTQYF. The CDR3 nucleotides are TGTGCCAGCAGTCCAAACTCAGATACGCAGTATTTT.